The following is a T cell receptor beta chain sequence with its context. Its antigen remains unidentified. The assay was immunoSEQ multiplex PCR, and TCRdb's table has in-frame clones only and misses some. The sample includes roughly 45,000 clones, approximately 70% of them seen just once. The CDR3 is made up of 14 amino acids. J lost 7 bases, V lost 4 bases, and 9 bases had no gene match. Germline values: CDR1 SGHDT, CDR2 YYEEEE. This sample is part of a study of PD-1 blockade in classical Hodgkin lymphoma. Every patient had relapsed following autologous stem cell transplantation, and cohorts differed in brentuximab vedotin exposure. Study-level points and caveats: The study found that TCR diversity rose significantly by C4D1 in CD4+ but not CD8+ cells.

The chain combines TRBV5-6 with TRBJ1-2; 8 bases are shared with TRBD1. Source: peripheral blood mononuclear cells (PBMCs), taken before the second cycle of nivolumab. The clonotype originates from a human donor with classical Hodgkin lymphoma. The CDR3 coding sequence is TGTGCCAGCAGCAGTGACAGGGGCCAGGGTGGCTACACCTTC. Its protein is CASSSDRGQGGYTF.